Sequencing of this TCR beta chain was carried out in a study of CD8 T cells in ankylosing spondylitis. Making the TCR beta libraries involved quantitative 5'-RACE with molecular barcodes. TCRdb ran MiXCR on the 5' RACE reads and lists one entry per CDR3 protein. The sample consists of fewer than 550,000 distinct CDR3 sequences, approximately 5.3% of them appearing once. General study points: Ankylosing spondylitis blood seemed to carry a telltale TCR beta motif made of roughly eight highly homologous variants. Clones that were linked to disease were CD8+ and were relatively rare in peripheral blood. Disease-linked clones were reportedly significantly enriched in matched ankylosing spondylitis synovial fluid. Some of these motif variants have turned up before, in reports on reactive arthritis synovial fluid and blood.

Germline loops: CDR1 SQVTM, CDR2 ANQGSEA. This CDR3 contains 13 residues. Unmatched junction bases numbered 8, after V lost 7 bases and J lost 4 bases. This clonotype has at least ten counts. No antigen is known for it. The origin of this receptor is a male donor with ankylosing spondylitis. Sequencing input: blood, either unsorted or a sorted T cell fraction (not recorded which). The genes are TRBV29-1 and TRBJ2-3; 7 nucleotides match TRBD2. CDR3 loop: CSDAKGGPDTQYF. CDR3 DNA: TGCAGCGACGCTAAGGGAGGGCCAGATACGCAGTATTTT.